This T cell receptor beta chain came from a study of cytomegalovirus exposure and HLA in healthy donors. Only one count was recorded for this clone. Its antigen is still unknown. General study points: It was reported that the classifier diagnosed cytomegalovirus status with high specificity and sensitivity in both the original and validation cohorts. In a later analysis, parvovirus B19, influenza, CMV and Epstein-Barr virus appeared linked to several top co-occurrence clusters. A later analysis showed TCR association rates differing by HLA locus, peaking at DRB1 and lowest at HLA-C.

V gave up 0 bases and J gave up 3 bases; unmatched junction bases: 2. The germline CDR1 and CDR2 sequences are SGHRS and YFSETQ. The CDR3 has 15 residues. PCR primers comprised 60 Vbeta and 13 Jbeta primers. Original handling: Later work found 80 million or so unique TCR beta chains, with 9.5 million to 11 million shared. TCRdb's table, derived via immunoSEQ multiplex PCR, lists solely in-frame clones and lacks some. V, J and clone size derive from that table, while D and trimming were established from the DNA sequence. This sample has under 150,000 clones, with over 70% found just once. Input material: PBMCs. The clonotype originates from a woman in her forties or fifties in good health and CMV-seropositive. The chain combines TRBV5-1 with TRBJ2-2, with 7 bases matching TRBD1. CDR3 residues: CASSLGGTDTGELFF. The CDR3 nucleotides are TGCGCCAGCAGCTTGGGGGGGACAGACACCGGGGAGCTGTTTTTT.